The rows below give T cell receptor beta chains drawn from one sample of a study of regulatory T cells in long-lasting Graves disease. Each CDR3 protein gets one entry after TCRdb re-called the multiplex PCR reads with MiXCR. The repertoire holds a few hundred thousand distinct CDR3 sequences, with approximately 25% as singletons. Sequences were derived from peripheral blood mononuclear cells (PBMCs), sampled when the disease was refractory, from a patient treated with antithyroid drugs. These receptors were taken from a woman in her thirties or forties with Graves disease. Each CDR3 is given with its conserved first and last residue. Each record gives: CDR3 protein, CDR3 DNA, D gene, clone size, J gene, V gene. The D gene is left open where the match is weak. Not all rows give a size; the values are once, few, many and, for expanded clones, a class.

CDR3: CASSVGHTNTEAFF
DNA: TGTGCCAGCAGCGTAGGGCACACGAACACTGAAGCTTTCTTT
D: -
size: many
J: TRBJ1-1
V: TRBV9

CDR3: CASSLPTNVRGGSFKNTEAFF
DNA: TGCGCCAGCAGCCTCCCAACGAACGTTAGGGGGGGAAGTTTTAAGAACACTGAAGCTTTCTTT
D: -
size: -
J: TRBJ1-1
V: TRBV5-1

CDR3: CASSPLRLASYEQYF
DNA: TGTGCCAGCAGCCCCCTGAGACTAGCTAGCTACGAGCAGTACTTC
D: TRBD2
size: -
J: TRBJ2-7
V: TRBV7-9

CDR3: CASSSPIDREGELFF
DNA: TGCGCCAGCAGCTCCCCAATTGACAGGGAAGGGGAGCTGTTTTTT
D: TRBD1
size: -
J: TRBJ2-2
V: TRBV5-1

CDR3: CASSSGGGAHHYGYTF
DNA: TGTGCCAGCAGCTCAGGGGGGGGGGCGCATCACTATGGCTACACCTTC
D: TRBD1
size: many
J: TRBJ1-2
V: TRBV11-2

CDR3: CASSSRPDTGELFF
DNA: TGTGCCAGCAGCTCCCGACCCGACACCGGGGAGCTGTTTTTT
D: -
size: -
J: TRBJ2-2
V: TRBV5-5

CDR3: CASSQEGSNQPQHF
DNA: TGTGCCAGCAGCCAAGAGGGAAGCAATCAGCCCCAGCATTTT
D: -
size: many
J: TRBJ1-5
V: TRBV3-1

CDR3: CASSVGPSGAPYNEQFF
DNA: TGTGCCAGCAGCGTAGGACCGTCCGGCGCCCCCTACAATGAGCAGTTCTTC
D: -
size: -
J: TRBJ2-1
V: TRBV9

CDR3: CAWSVVPGQGAETQYF
DNA: TGTGCCTGGAGTGTGGTCCCGGGACAGGGGGCCGAGACCCAGTACTTC
D: TRBD1
size: -
J: TRBJ2-5
V: TRBV30

CDR3: CASSLSIVTEEAFF
DNA: TGTGCCAGCAGTTTATCGATTGTGACAGAAGAAGCTTTCTTT
D: -
size: many
J: TRBJ1-1
V: TRBV28

CDR3: CASSPGTGHTEAFF
DNA: TGTGCCAGCAGCCCAGGGACAGGGCACACTGAAGCTTTCTTT
D: TRBD1
size: many
J: TRBJ1-1
V: TRBV28

CDR3: CSVGWGTAYEQYF
DNA: TGCAGCGTCGGTTGGGGGACAGCCTACGAGCAGTACTTC
D: TRBD1
size: many
J: TRBJ2-7
V: TRBV29-1

CDR3: CASSLLGGLRGTEAFF
DNA: TGTGCCAGCAGTTTGCTCGGGGGTTTGAGGGGCACTGAAGCTTTCTTT
D: -
size: many
J: TRBJ1-1
V: TRBV28

CDR3: CASSSGQGGEAFF
DNA: TGTGCCAGCAGCTCAGGACAGGGTGGGGAAGCTTTCTTT
D: TRBD1
size: many
J: TRBJ1-1
V: TRBV11-3

CDR3: CASSLGGGNSNQPQHF
DNA: TGTGCCAGCAGTTTAGGAGGGGGAAATAGCAATCAGCCCCAGCATTTT
D: -
size: few
J: TRBJ1-5
V: TRBV27

CDR3: CASSPHGRPWGEATDTIYF
DNA: TGTGCCAGCAGCCCTCATGGCCGCCCGTGGGGGGAAGCGACTGACACCATATATTTT
D: -
size: -
J: TRBJ1-3
V: TRBV28

CDR3: CASSLGTAGGEKYYGYTF
DNA: TGCGCCAGCAGTTTAGGAACAGCTGGGGGGGAGAAGTACTATGGCTACACCTTC
D: -
size: -
J: TRBJ1-2
V: TRBV12-3/TRBV12-4

CDR3: CASQRRNTIYF
DNA: TGTGCCAGCCAGAGGAGAAACACCATATATTTT
D: -
size: -
J: TRBJ1-3
V: TRBV13

CDR3: CASMGGGPHTGELFF
DNA: TGTGCCAGCATGGGGGGAGGGCCGCACACCGGGGAGCTGTTTTTT
D: TRBD2
size: few
J: TRBJ2-2
V: TRBV12-3/TRBV12-4

CDR3: CASSRDYSGNTIYF
DNA: TGTGCCAGCAGCCGCGATTACAGTGGAAACACCATATATTTT
D: -
size: many
J: TRBJ1-3
V: TRBV12-3/TRBV12-4

CDR3: CASSDTGGMYTEAFF
DNA: TGTGCCAGCAGTGATACAGGGGGCATGTACACTGAAGCTTTCTTT
D: TRBD1
size: -
J: TRBJ1-1
V: TRBV6-4

CDR3: CASTPRPGSTSGSNTGELFF
DNA: TGTGCCAGCACCCCACGCCCAGGGTCTACTAGCGGGTCGAACACCGGGGAGCTGTTTTTT
D: TRBD2
size: many
J: TRBJ2-2
V: TRBV11-2

CDR3: CASSYRPGGGSGRFYEQYF
DNA: TGTGCCAGCAGTTACCGGCCGGGGGGAGGGAGCGGAAGATTCTACGAGCAGTACTTC
D: TRBD2
size: -
J: TRBJ2-7
V: TRBV6-6

CDR3: CASSFRGRGWPQHF
DNA: TGTGCCAGCAGTTTTCGTGGCAGGGGATGGCCCCAGCATTTT
D: -
size: many
J: TRBJ1-5
V: TRBV28

CDR3: CASSLPGTNKAPLHF
DNA: TGTGCCAGCAGCTTACCTGGGACAAACAAGGCACCCCTCCACTTT
D: -
size: few
J: TRBJ1-6
V: TRBV7-2

CDR3: CATSPGEVNEQFF
DNA: TGTGCCACCAGCCCGGGGGAGGTGAATGAGCAGTTCTTC
D: -
size: -
J: TRBJ2-1
V: TRBV24-1

CDR3: CASSARGNIQYF
DNA: TGTGCCAGCAGTGCCAGGGGTAACATTCAGTACTTC
D: -
size: -
J: TRBJ2-4
V: TRBV27

CDR3: CASRSEGSGNQPQHF
DNA: TGTGCCAGTAGAAGTGAGGGTTCGGGCAATCAGCCCCAGCATTTT
D: -
size: few
J: TRBJ1-5
V: TRBV19

CDR3: CASSWGTGVNQPQHF
DNA: TGTGCCAGCAGTTGGGGGACAGGGGTCAATCAGCCCCAGCATTTT
D: TRBD1
size: many
J: TRBJ1-5
V: TRBV28

CDR3: CASSSLRLAEPDTQYF
DNA: TGTGCCAGCAGCTCTCTTCGTTTAGCGGAACCAGATACGCAGTATTTT
D: -
size: once
J: TRBJ2-3
V: TRBV9

CDR3: CASSMDTTSNQPQHF
DNA: TGTGCCAGCAGCATGGACACTACCTCTAATCAGCCCCAGCATTTT
D: -
size: many
J: TRBJ1-5
V: TRBV3-1

CDR3: CSARDIAGDGTDTQYF
DNA: TGCAGTGCTAGAGATATCGCGGGAGATGGCACAGATACGCAGTATTTT
D: TRBD2
size: -
J: TRBJ2-3
V: TRBV20-1

CDR3: CASSDPGLLFGYTF
DNA: TGTGCCAGCAGTGATCCGGGACTCCTATTTGGCTACACCTTC
D: -
size: many
J: TRBJ1-2
V: TRBV2

CDR3: CATSRDGPQNTGELFF
DNA: TGTGCCACCAGCAGAGACGGCCCCCAGAACACCGGGGAGCTGTTTTTT
D: -
size: many
J: TRBJ2-2
V: TRBV15

CDR3: CASSFRRRRGGSSTDTQYF
DNA: TGTGCCAGCAGCTTTAGGAGGAGGCGCGGTGGGTCGAGCACAGATACGCAGTATTTT
D: -
size: -
J: TRBJ2-3
V: TRBV7-2

CDR3: CASSLVTGDNQPQHF
DNA: TGTGCCAGCAGCCTTGTGACAGGGGACAATCAGCCCCAGCATTTT
D: TRBD1
size: many
J: TRBJ1-5
V: TRBV11-3

CDR3: CASSLSGTGSGNTIYF
DNA: TGTGCCAGCAGTTTAAGCGGGACCGGCTCTGGAAACACCATATATTTT
D: -
size: -
J: TRBJ1-3
V: TRBV12-3/TRBV12-4

CDR3: CASSVGVMNTEAFF
DNA: TGTGCCAGCAGCGTGGGGGTGATGAACACTGAAGCTTTCTTT
D: -
size: many
J: TRBJ1-1
V: TRBV9

CDR3: CASSLNGGGNTGELFF
DNA: TGTGCCAGCAGCTTAAACGGTGGCGGGAACACCGGGGAGCTGTTTTTT
D: -
size: many
J: TRBJ2-2
V: TRBV7-3

CDR3: CASSPGEAYQPQHF
DNA: TGTGCCAGCAGTCCAGGGGAGGCCTATCAGCCCCAGCATTTT
D: -
size: -
J: TRBJ1-5
V: TRBV2

CDR3: CATSDLGGTYGYTF
DNA: TGTGCCACCAGTGATTTGGGGGGCACCTATGGCTACACCTTC
D: -
size: few
J: TRBJ1-2
V: TRBV24-1

CDR3: CASYRQENTGELFF
DNA: TGCGCCAGCTACAGACAGGAGAACACCGGGGAGCTGTTTTTT
D: -
size: few
J: TRBJ2-2
V: TRBV10-2

CDR3: CARGRDTIEQFF
DNA: TGTGCCAGAGGGAGGGACACTATTGAGCAGTTCTTC
D: -
size: -
J: TRBJ2-1
V: TRBV7-3

CDR3: CASRQPGRGGKETQYF
DNA: TGTGCCAGCAGACAACCCGGCAGGGGGGGAAAAGAGACCCAGTACTTC
D: -
size: many
J: TRBJ2-5
V: TRBV11-2

CDR3: CASSFGTGGSYEQYF
DNA: TGTGCCAGCAGTTTCGGGACAGGGGGCTCCTACGAGCAGTACTTC
D: TRBD1
size: -
J: TRBJ2-7
V: TRBV12-3/TRBV12-4

CDR3: CASSQVGTSGTYEQYF
DNA: TGTGCCAGCAGCCAAGTAGGGACTAGCGGGACCTACGAGCAGTACTTC
D: TRBD2
size: -
J: TRBJ2-7
V: TRBV3-1

CDR3: CASRREGANTGELFF
DNA: TGTGCCAGCAGGCGGGAGGGTGCGAACACCGGGGAGCTGTTTTTT
D: TRBD2
size: many
J: TRBJ2-2
V: TRBV2

CDR3: CASSFRAPLYEQYF
DNA: TGTGCCAGCAGCTTCAGGGCCCCTCTCTACGAGCAGTACTTC
D: -
size: -
J: TRBJ2-7
V: TRBV11-2

CDR3: CASSARLAVGEQFF
DNA: TGTGCCAGCAGCGCGCGACTAGCGGTGGGGGAGCAGTTCTTC
D: TRBD2
size: -
J: TRBJ2-1
V: TRBV7-3

CDR3: CASSLRTALNTEAFF
DNA: TGCGCCAGCAGCTTGCGGACAGCTTTGAACACTGAAGCTTTCTTT
D: -
size: many
J: TRBJ1-1
V: TRBV5-1

CDR3: CASSLRTPGQNEQYF
DNA: TGCGCCAGCAGCTTGAGGACTCCGGGCCAGAACGAGCAGTACTTC
D: -
size: few
J: TRBJ2-7
V: TRBV5-1

CDR3: CASSPRPTPSSTYEQYF
DNA: TGTGCCAGCAGCCCACGCCCGACCCCCAGCTCCACCTACGAGCAGTACTTC
D: -
size: -
J: TRBJ2-7
V: TRBV7-9

CDR3: CASSLGASGSWKTQYF
DNA: TGTGCCAGCAGCTTGGGGGCTAGCGGGAGCTGGAAGACCCAGTACTTC
D: TRBD2
size: once
J: TRBJ2-5
V: TRBV5-6